One sample yielded the 13 T cell receptor beta chains listed below, sequenced in a study of T-cell reconstitution after alpha-beta-depleted transplantation in children. Using unique molecular identifiers, the investigators prepared the TCRbeta library. Each CDR3 protein is one row after TCRdb ran MiXCR on the PCR reads. The data hold under 750,000 distinct CDR3 sequences, with more than 20% observed a single time. Here the sequenced sample was PBMCs, mostly from graft donor cells, taken 360 days after TCRalphabeta/CD19-depleted stem cell transplant. The receptors derive from a boy under two years old who had a stem cell transplant for acute myeloid leukemia, so the T cells may come from the graft donor.

J is TRBJ2-3 and V is TRBV6-4; the match to TRBD2 covers 7 bases. Per the germline V gene, CDR1 is MRHNA and CDR2 is SNTAGT. V trimming: 3 bases; J trimming: 2 bases; junction bases outside the gene matches: 17. The length of the CDR3 is 19 residues. CDR3 sequence reads: CASSDSASGGGSPTDTQYF. CDR3 nucleotides: TGTGCCAGCAGTGATTCCGCGTCTGGCGGGGGATCCCCCACAGATACGCAGTATTTT.

This clonotype turned up a few times. The gene calls are TRBV12-3 or TRBV12-4 and TRBJ2-2; 8 bases are shared with TRBD1. The CDR3 is made up of 15 amino acids. J gave up 2 bases and V 8 bases, and 7 bases lay outside the gene matches. CDR3 sequence: CASRGQGLNTGELFF. CDR3 nucleotide sequence: TGTGCCAGCCGAGGACAGGGCCTCAACACCGGGGAGCTGTTTTTT.

The J gene is TRBJ2-1, the V gene TRBV6-2 or TRBV6-3; 11 nucleotides align to TRBD2. After removal of 11 bases from V and 5 bases from J, the junction contained 5 bases not matched to a gene. This CDR3 has 13 residues. Germline assignment: CDR1 MNHEY and CDR2 SVGEGT. CDR3 in amino acids: CAVGLAGNNEQFF. The CDR3 DNA reads as TGTGCCGTCGGACTAGCGGGTAACAATGAGCAGTTCTTC.

V usage is TRBV5-6 and J usage is TRBJ2-5; 7 bases map to TRBD2. V lost 4 bases to trimming and J lost 7 bases; unmatched junction nucleotides: 10. This CDR3 spans 14 amino acids. The germline CDR1 and CDR2 sequences are SGHDT and YYEEEE. The CDR3 sequence is CASSRRGGRWTQYF. The CDR3 region has the DNA TGTGCCAGCAGCCGGAGGGGAGGGAGATGGACCCAGTACTTC.

The chain uses TRBV20-1 and TRBJ1-1, with D perhaps matching TRBD1 (6 bases). The CDR3 consists of 14 residues. The germline V gene has CDR1 DFQATT and CDR2 SNEGSKA (reference sequence). Trimming took off 6 bases at V and 1 base at J, with 15 bases between the two ends. CDR3 coding DNA: TGCAGTGCGACCACACAGGGTGGGAACACTGAAGCTTTCTTT. This gives the protein CSATTQGGNTEAFF.

Many counts were recorded for this clonotype. The chain couples TRBV27 to TRBJ2-4, with TRBD1 identical over 9 bases. This CDR3 is built from 14 residues. Trimming removed 10 bases from V and 7 bases from J; junction bases left unmatched: 11. Germline CDR1 MNHEY, CDR2 SMNVEV (reference sequence). The DNA for the CDR3 is TGTGCCACCCAGGGGGAGACAGGGGGGAACATTCAGTACTTC. Translating gives CATQGETGGNIQYF.

V gene TRBV24-1 combines with J gene TRBJ2-5; D not resolved. V lost 4 bases, J lost 1 base, and 18 bases lay in between. The CDR3 is made up of 17 amino acids. CDR1 KGHDR and CDR2 SFDVKD come from the germline V gene. CDR3 in DNA: TGTGCCACCAGTGACTTTACCACCTACGGTCCCCAAGAGACCCAGTACTTC. This sequence encodes CATSDFTTYGPQETQYF.

The J gene is TRBJ2-7, the V gene TRBV6-5; tentatively, D is TRBD1 (6 bases). The germline V gene encodes CDR1 MNHEY and CDR2 SVGAGI. This CDR3 contains 15 residues. Trimming took 2 bases from V and 0 from J, leaving 11 bases between them. CDR3 protein: CASSYGDRPSYEQYF. The CDR3 coding sequence is TGTGCCAGCAGTTACGGCGACAGGCCCTCCTACGAGCAGTACTTC.

The chain uses TRBV6-5 and TRBJ2-7; 8 bases match TRBD2. This CDR3 contains 19 residues. Germline trimming cut 0 bases from V and 7 bases from J; bases unmatched to any gene: 20. CDR1 and CDR2 from the germline V gene are MNHEY and SVGAGI. As DNA, the CDR3 is TGTGCCAGCAGTTACTCTGAAGGATTAGGACTAGCCCGACCCCGGGAGCAGTACGTC. Amino acid sequence: CASSYSEGLGLARPREQYV.

This clonotype was detected many times. CDR3 loop: CAISELTGSEQYV. Here the CDR3 DNA reads TGTGCCATCAGTGAGTTAACCGGGAGTGAGCAGTACGTC. The chain uses TRBV10-3 and TRBJ2-7; D possibly corresponds to TRBD2 (6 bases). The CDR3 is 13 residues long. V lost 1 base, J lost 7 bases, and 11 bases lay in between. Germline CDR1 is ENHRY and CDR2 is SYGVKD.

V is TRBV18 and J is TRBJ2-5, with TRBD2 matching 8 bases. Germline V lookup: CDR1 KGHSH, CDR2 LQKENI. The CDR3 length is 16 residues. V shed 3 bases and J 2 bases; nucleotides not matched to a gene: 8. Here the CDR3 reads CASSPGLGAIQETQYF. CDR3 in DNA: TGTGCCAGCTCACCGGGACTAGGGGCTATTCAAGAGACCCAGTACTTC.

This clonotype has a handful of counts. The chain employs TRBV7-2 and TRBJ2-3, with D possibly being TRBD2 (6 bases). Per the germline V gene, CDR1 is SGHTA and CDR2 is FQGNSA. CDR3 size: 13 residues. Trimming stripped 7 bases from V and 7 bases from J, with 15 bases between. This CDR3 is CASTERVTHTQYF. The CDR3 DNA is TGTGCCAGCACCGAGCGGGTCACGCATACGCAGTATTTT.

Only a few counts were recorded for this clonotype. The chain couples TRBV7-2 to TRBJ2-3; D is perhaps TRBD1 or TRBD2 (5 bases each). Germline values: CDR1 SGHTA, CDR2 FQGNSA. The CDR3 consists of 16 residues. V dropped 3 bases and J dropped 4 bases, with 17 bases sitting between them. CDR3 protein: CASSLWGPGRPDTQYF. The CDR3, as DNA: TGTGCCAGCAGCTTGTGGGGACCCGGACGCCCAGATACGCAGTATTTT.